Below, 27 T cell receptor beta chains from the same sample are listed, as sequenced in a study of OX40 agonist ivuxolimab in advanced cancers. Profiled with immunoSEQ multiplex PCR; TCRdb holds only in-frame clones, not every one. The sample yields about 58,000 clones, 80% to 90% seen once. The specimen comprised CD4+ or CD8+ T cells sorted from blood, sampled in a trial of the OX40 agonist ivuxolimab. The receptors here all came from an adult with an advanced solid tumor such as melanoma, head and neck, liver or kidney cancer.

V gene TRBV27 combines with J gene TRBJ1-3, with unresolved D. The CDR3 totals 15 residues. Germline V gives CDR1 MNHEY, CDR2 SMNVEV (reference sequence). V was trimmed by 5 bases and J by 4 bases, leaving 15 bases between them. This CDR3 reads CASSPAGRKGNTIYF. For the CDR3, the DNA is TGTGCCAGCAGTCCCGCCGGGAGAAAAGGAAACACCATATATTTT.

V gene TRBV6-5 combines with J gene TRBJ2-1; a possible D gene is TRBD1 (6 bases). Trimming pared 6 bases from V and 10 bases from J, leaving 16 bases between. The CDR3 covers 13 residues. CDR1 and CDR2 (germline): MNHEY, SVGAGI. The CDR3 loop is CASRPTYRDEQFF. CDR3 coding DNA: TGTGCCAGCAGGCCTACCTACAGGGACGAGCAGTTCTTC.

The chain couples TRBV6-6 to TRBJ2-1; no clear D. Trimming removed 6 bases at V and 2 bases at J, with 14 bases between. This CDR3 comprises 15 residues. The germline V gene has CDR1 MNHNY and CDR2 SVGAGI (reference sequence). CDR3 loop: CASSPSLEAYNEQFF. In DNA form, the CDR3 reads TGTGCCAGCAGCCCCTCGCTTGAGGCCTACAATGAGCAGTTCTTC.

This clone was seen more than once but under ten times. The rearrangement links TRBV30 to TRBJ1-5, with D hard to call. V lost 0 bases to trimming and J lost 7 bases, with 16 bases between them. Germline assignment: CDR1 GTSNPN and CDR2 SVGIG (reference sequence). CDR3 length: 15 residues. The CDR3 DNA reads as TGTGCCTGGAGTGTAGGCCCCTCGGGGTACCAGCCCCAGCATTTT. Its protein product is CAWSVGPSGYQPQHF. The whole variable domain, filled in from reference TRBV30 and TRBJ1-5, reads SQTIHQWPATLVQPVGSPLSLECTVEGTSNPNLYWYRQAAGRGLQLLFYSVGIGQISSEVPQNLSASRPQDRQFILSSKKLLLSDSGFYLCAWSVGPSGYQPQHFGDGTRLSIL.

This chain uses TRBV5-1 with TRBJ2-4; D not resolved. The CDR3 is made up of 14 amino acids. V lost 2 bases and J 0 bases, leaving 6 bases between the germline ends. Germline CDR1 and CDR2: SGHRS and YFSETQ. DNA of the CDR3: TGCGCCAGCAGCTTAGATCAAGCCAAAAACATTCAGTACTTC. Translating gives CASSLDQAKNIQYF.

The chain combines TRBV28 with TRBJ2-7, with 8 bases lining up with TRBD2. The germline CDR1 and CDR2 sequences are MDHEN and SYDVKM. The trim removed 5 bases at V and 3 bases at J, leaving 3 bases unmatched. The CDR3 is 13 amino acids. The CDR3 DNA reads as TGTGCCAGCAGTGTAGCGGGGCGCTACGAGCAGTACTTC. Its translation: CASSVAGRYEQYF.

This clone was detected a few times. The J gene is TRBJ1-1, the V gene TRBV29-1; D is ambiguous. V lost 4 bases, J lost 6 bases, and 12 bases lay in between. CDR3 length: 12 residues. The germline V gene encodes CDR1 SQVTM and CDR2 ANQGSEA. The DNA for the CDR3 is TGCAGCGTTGGACGGAGGGTCTCTGAAGCTTTCTTT. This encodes CSVGRRVSEAFF.

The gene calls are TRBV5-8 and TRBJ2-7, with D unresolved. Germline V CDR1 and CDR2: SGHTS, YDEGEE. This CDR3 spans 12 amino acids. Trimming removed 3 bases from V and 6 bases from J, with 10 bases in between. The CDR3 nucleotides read TGTGCCAGCAGCTCGCGAAACTCCGAGCAGTACTTC. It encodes CASSSRNSEQYF.

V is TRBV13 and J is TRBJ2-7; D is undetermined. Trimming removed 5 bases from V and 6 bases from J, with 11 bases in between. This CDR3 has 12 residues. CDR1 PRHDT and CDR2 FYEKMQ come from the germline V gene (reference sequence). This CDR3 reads CASSVPKGEQYF. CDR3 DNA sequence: TGTGCCAGCAGCGTACCTAAAGGCGAGCAGTACTTC.

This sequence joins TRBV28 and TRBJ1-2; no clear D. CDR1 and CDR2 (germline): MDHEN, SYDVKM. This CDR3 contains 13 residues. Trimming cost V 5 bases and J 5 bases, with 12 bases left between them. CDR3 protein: CASSPTRGYGYTF. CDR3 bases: TGTGCCAGCAGTCCGACCCGTGGATATGGCTACACCTTC.

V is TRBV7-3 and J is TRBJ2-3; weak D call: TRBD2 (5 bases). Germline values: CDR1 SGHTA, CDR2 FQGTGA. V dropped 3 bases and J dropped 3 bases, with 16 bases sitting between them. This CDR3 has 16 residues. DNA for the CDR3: TGTGCCAGCAGCTTGGCGAGCGCCGAGGGAACAGATACGCAGTATTTT. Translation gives CASSLASAEGTDTQYF. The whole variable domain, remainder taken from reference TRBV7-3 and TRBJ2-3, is GAGVSQTPSNKVTEKGKYVELRCDPISGHTALYWYRQSLGQGPEFLIYFQGTGAADDSGLPNDRFFAVRPEGSVSTLKIQRTERGDSAVYLCASSLASAEGTDTQYFGPGTRLTVL.

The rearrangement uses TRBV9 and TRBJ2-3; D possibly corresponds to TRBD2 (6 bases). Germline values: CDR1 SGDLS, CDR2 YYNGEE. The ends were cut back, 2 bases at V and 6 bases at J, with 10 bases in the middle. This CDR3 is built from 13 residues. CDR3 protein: CASSVLREDTQYF. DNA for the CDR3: TGTGCCAGCAGCGTTTTACGGGAGGATACGCAGTATTTT. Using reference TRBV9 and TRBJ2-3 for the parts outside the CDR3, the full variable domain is DSGVTQTPKHLITATGQRVTLRCSPRSGDLSVYWYQQSLDQGLQFLIQYYNGEERAKGNILERFSAQQFPDLHSELNLSSLELGDSALYFCASSVLREDTQYFGPGTRLTVL.

The CDR3 protein is CASIPGDRSGNTIYF. The CDR3 DNA is TGTGCCAGCATACCAGGGGACCGCTCTGGAAACACCATATATTTT. The gene calls are TRBV7-9 and TRBJ1-3, with D possibly matching TRBD1 (6 bases). Trimming cost V 7 bases and J 0 bases, with 13 bases left between them. The CDR3 spans 15 residues. Germline V gene sequence: CDR1 SEHNR, CDR2 FQNEAQ (reference sequence).

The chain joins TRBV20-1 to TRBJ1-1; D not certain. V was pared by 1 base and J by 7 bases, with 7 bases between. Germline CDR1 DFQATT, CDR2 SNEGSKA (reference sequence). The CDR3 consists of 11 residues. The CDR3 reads CSARADGEAFF. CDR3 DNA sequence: TGCAGTGCTAGAGCGGACGGTGAAGCTTTCTTT.

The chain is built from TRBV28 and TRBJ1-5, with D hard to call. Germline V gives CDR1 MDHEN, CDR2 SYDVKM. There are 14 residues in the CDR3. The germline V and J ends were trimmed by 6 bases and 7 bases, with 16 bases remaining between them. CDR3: CASRQARRIQPQHF. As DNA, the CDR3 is TGTGCCAGCAGGCAGGCGAGGAGGATACAGCCCCAGCATTTT.

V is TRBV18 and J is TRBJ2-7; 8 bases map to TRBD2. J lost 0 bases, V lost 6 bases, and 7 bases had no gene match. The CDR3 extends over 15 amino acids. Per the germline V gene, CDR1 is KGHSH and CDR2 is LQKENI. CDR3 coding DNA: TGTGCCAGCTCGGCACTAGCGGTTAGCTCCTACGAGCAGTACTTC. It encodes CASSALAVSSYEQYF. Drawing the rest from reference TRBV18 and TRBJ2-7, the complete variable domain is NAGVMQNPRHLVRRRGQEARLRCSPMKGHSHVYWYRQLPEEGLKFMVYLQKENIIDESGMPKERFSAEFPKEGPSILRIQQVVRGDSAAYFCASSALAVSSYEQYFGPGTRLTVT.

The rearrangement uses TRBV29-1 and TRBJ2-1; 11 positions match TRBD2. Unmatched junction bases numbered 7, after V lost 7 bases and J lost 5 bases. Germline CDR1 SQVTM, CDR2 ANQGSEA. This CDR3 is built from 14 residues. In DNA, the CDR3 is TGCAGCGCCACTCCTAGCGGGAGGCACAATGAGCAGTTCTTC. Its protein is CSATPSGRHNEQFF.

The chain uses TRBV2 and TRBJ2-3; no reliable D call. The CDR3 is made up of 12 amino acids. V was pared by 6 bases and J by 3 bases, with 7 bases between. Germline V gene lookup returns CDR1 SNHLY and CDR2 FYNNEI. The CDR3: CASRSDTDTQYF. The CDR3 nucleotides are TGTGCCAGCAGGAGCGATACAGATACGCAGTATTTT.

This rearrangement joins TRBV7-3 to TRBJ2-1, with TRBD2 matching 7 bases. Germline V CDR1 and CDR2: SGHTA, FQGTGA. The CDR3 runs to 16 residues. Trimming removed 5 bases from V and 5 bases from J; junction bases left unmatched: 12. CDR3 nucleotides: TGTGCCAGCAGCCCTAACCCCTCAGCGGGGCACAATGAGCAGTTCTTC. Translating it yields CASSPNPSAGHNEQFF. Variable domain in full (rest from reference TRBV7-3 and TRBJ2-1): GAGVSQTPSNKVTEKGKYVELRCDPISGHTALYWYRQSLGQGPEFLIYFQGTGAADDSGLPNDRFFAVRPEGSVSTLKIQRTERGDSAVYLCASSPNPSAGHNEQFFGPGTRLTVL.

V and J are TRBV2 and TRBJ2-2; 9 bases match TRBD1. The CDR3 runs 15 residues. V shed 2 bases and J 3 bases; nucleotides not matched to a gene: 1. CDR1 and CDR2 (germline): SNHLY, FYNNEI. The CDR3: CASSEWTGDTGELFF. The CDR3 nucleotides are TGTGCCAGCAGTGAATGGACAGGGGACACCGGGGAGCTGTTTTTT.

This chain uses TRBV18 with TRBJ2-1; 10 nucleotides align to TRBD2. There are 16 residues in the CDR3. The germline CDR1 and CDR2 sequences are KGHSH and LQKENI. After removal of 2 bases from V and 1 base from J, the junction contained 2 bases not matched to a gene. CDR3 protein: CASSPSSGGSYNEQFF. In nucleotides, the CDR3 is TGTGCCAGCTCACCAAGTAGCGGGGGGTCCTACAATGAGCAGTTCTTC.

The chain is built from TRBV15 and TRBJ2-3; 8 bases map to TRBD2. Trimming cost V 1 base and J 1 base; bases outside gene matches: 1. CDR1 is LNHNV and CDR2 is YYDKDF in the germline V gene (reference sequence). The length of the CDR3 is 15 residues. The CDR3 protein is CATSRGAGGTDTQYF. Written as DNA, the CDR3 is TGTGCCACCAGCAGAGGAGCGGGAGGCACAGATACGCAGTATTTT.

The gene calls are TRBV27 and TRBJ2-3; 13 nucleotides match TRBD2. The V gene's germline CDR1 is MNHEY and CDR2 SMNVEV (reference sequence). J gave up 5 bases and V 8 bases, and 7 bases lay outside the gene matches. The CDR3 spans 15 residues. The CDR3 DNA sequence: TGTGCCAGCGGGGGACTAGCGGGAAAAGTAGATACGCAGTATTTT. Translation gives CASGGLAGKVDTQYF.

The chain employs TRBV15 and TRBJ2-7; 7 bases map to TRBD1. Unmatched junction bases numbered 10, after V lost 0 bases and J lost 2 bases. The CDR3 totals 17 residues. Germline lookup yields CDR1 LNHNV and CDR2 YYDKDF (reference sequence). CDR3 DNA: TGTGCCACCAGCAGAGATCAAGGGACAGTCTTTACCTACGAGCAGTACTTC. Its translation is CATSRDQGTVFTYEQYF. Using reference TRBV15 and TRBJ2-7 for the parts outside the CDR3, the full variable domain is DAMVIQNPRYQVTQFGKPVTLSCSQTLNHNVMYWYQQKSSQAPKLLFHYYDKDFNNEADTPDNFQSRRPNTSFCFLDIRSPGLGDTAMYLCATSRDQGTVFTYEQYFGPGTRLTVT.

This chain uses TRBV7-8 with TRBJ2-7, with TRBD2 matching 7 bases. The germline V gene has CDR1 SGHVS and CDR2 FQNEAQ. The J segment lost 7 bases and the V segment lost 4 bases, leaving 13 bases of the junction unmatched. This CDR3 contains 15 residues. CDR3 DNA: TGTGCCAGCAGCTCTGTGGGGGAGGGCCTTGGTGAGCAGTACTTC. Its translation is CASSSVGEGLGEQYF.

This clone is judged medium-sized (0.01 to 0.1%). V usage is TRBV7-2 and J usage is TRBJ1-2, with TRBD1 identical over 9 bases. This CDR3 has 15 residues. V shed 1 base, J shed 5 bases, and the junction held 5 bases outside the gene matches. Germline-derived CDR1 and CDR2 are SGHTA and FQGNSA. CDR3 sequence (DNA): TGTGCCAGCAGCTTAGGGGGACAGGGTAATTATGGCTACACCTTC. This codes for CASSLGGQGNYGYTF.

The CDR3 bases are TGTGCCACCAGCAGAGCCCTGAGCGGGAGGGGGATCAATGAGCAGTTCTTC. Its protein product is CATSRALSGRGINEQFF. The chain recombines TRBV15 with TRBJ2-1; the match to TRBD2 covers 10 bases. J was trimmed by 6 bases and V by 1 base; bases with no gene match: 9. The germline CDR1 and CDR2 sequences are LNHNV and YYDKDF (reference sequence). The CDR3 length is 17 residues.